The rows below give T cell receptor beta chains drawn from one sample of a study of response to subunit inactivated influenza vaccine. TCRdb reanalysed the RT-PCR reads using MiXCR and keeps one entry per CDR3 protein. Of roughly 700,000 distinct CDR3 sequences in the sample, around a sixth were seen once. The sequences come from PBMCs from blood, collected 12 days after vaccination. These receptors all stem from a man aged 45-60 years who received an inactivated influenza vaccine. Each CDR3 is given with its conserved first and last residue. Each record gives: CDR3 DNA, CDR3 protein, V gene, D gene, J gene, clone size. A D gene is named only where the DNA matches it firmly. Only part of the rows carry a size: once, few, many, or a class if the clone is expanded.

CDR3 DNA: TGCGCCAGCAGCTTTCCACTGGGAGATAATGAGCAGTTCTTC
CDR3 protein: CASSFPLGDNEQFF
V gene: TRBV4-1
D gene: .
J gene: TRBJ2-1
clone size: .

CDR3 DNA: TGTGCCAGCAGTTGGAGACAGGGGGGTGTTGGGGCCAACGTCCTGACTTTC
CDR3 protein: CASSWRQGGVGANVLTF
V gene: TRBV12-3/TRBV12-4
D gene: TRBD1
J gene: TRBJ2-6
clone size: .

CDR3 DNA: TGCGCCAGCAGCTTGATTGGTTCGGGGATCGAGGGTGACGAGCAGTACTTC
CDR3 protein: CASSLIGSGIEGDEQYF
V gene: TRBV5-1
D gene: .
J gene: TRBJ2-7
clone size: few

CDR3 DNA: TGCAGTGCTAGAGATGCGTCTGGCCGCACAGATACGCAGTATTTT
CDR3 protein: CSARDASGRTDTQYF
V gene: TRBV20-1
D gene: .
J gene: TRBJ2-3
clone size: .

CDR3 DNA: TGTGCCAGCAGTTTCTTGGGGAGAGGCTATGGCTACACCTTC
CDR3 protein: CASSFLGRGYGYTF
V gene: TRBV28
D gene: .
J gene: TRBJ1-2
clone size: few

CDR3 DNA: TGTGCCAGCAGCCCCAAGGGCAGGTTCGACGAGCAGTACTTC
CDR3 protein: CASSPKGRFDEQYF
V gene: TRBV7-6
D gene: .
J gene: TRBJ2-7
clone size: .

CDR3 DNA: TGTGCCAGCAGCCCCTGGGACAGGGACGGCGAGCAGTACTTC
CDR3 protein: CASSPWDRDGEQYF
V gene: TRBV7-2
D gene: TRBD1
J gene: TRBJ2-7
clone size: few

CDR3 DNA: TGTGCCAGCAGCTTAAGGAGGGCAGATACGCAGTATTTT
CDR3 protein: CASSLRRADTQYF
V gene: TRBV7-3
D gene: .
J gene: TRBJ2-3
clone size: .

CDR3 DNA: TGTGCCAGCAGCCCGAGCGGGAGGGCCCCCATGGAGACCCAGTACTTC
CDR3 protein: CASSPSGRAPMETQYF
V gene: TRBV7-3
D gene: TRBD2
J gene: TRBJ2-5
clone size: .

CDR3 DNA: TGTGCCAGCAGCCTAACTCTTGGGACTAGCGGCTCGCGGAGCTCCTACAATGAGCAGTTCTTC
CDR3 protein: CASSLTLGTSGSRSSYNEQFF
V gene: TRBV9
D gene: TRBD2
J gene: TRBJ2-1
clone size: few

CDR3 DNA: TGTGCCAGCAGCTTATACAGGGCAGGAGCTGAAGCTTTCTTT
CDR3 protein: CASSLYRAGAEAFF
V gene: TRBV7-2
D gene: .
J gene: TRBJ1-1
clone size: .

CDR3 DNA: TGTGCCAGCAGCTTTCCGACGGGAGAGACCCAGTACTTC
CDR3 protein: CASSFPTGETQYF
V gene: TRBV7-8
D gene: .
J gene: TRBJ2-5
clone size: few

CDR3 DNA: TGTGCCAGCAGCTTATCTTTGACTACCAATGAGCAGTTCTTC
CDR3 protein: CASSLSLTTNEQFF
V gene: TRBV7-9
D gene: .
J gene: TRBJ2-1
clone size: many